Listed here are 15 T cell receptor beta chains from one sample, sequenced in a study of shared clonotypes between healthy human individuals (dated by TCRdb to about 2020). Library preparation used the immunoSEQ multiplex PCR assay. TCRdb re-hosts the immuneACCESS table, in-frame sequences only. Its copies lack some clones; in the studies checked, an unresolved V gene accounts for under half of them, and the cause for the rest is not known. The sample has 2 million or so clones on record, roughly 96% of them singletons. The ten largest clones capture 0.1% to 0.15% of the sample. The material sequenced was naive CD4+ T cells sorted from blood. The cell subset or site label here, explained by the study, means: CD45RA+ positively selected. The source of these receptors is a man between 18 and 29 years old in good health.

The rearrangement joins TRBV30 to TRBJ2-1, with D possibly TRBD1 on 6 matching bases. The length of the CDR3 is 11 residues. The V gene's germline CDR1 is GTSNPN and CDR2 SVGIG (reference sequence). The CDR3 bases are TGTGCGCGGACAGAGTACAATGAGCAGTTCTTC. It yields the protein CARTEYNEQFF.

This clone was seen just once. In the same sample, other DNA sequences code for this CDR3. The chain uses TRBV28 and TRBJ1-5, with D perhaps matching TRBD1 (5 bases). The V end was cut by 10 bases, the J end by 1 base, with 8 bases between. The CDR3 runs 12 residues. Germline CDR1 reads MDHEN; CDR2 reads SYDVKM. The CDR3 reads CATRDSNQPQHF. The CDR3, as DNA: TGTGCCACGAGGGACAGCAATCAGCCCCAGCATTTT.

This chain uses TRBV7-2 with TRBJ2-1; 10 bases are shared with TRBD2. This CDR3 comprises 15 residues. The germline gives CDR1 SGHTA, CDR2 FQGNSA. The trim removed 7 bases at V and 2 bases at J, leaving 5 bases unmatched. The CDR3 is CASTVSGRTYNEQFF. Here the CDR3 DNA reads TGTGCCAGCACCGTTAGCGGGAGGACCTACAATGAGCAGTTCTTC.

This clone is a singleton in its sample. This chain joins TRBV2 and TRBJ2-2; 8 bases are a match to TRBD2. The V gene's germline CDR1 is SNHLY and CDR2 FYNNEI. Trimming took 6 bases from V and 1 from J; bases not matched to a gene: 1. This CDR3 has 14 residues. CDR3 nucleotides: TGTGCCAGCAGGAGCGGGGGGAACACCGGGGAGCTGTTTTTT. Translation gives CASRSGGNTGELFF.

V gene TRBV10-3 combines with J gene TRBJ2-7; 10 bases are a match to TRBD2. CDR1 and CDR2 from the germline V gene are ENHRY and SYGVKD. V shed 7 bases, J shed 6 bases, and the junction held 9 bases outside the gene matches. The CDR3 consists of 14 residues. CDR3 region: CAITPLLAGGEQYF. CDR3 in DNA: TGTGCCATCACTCCTCTCTTAGCGGGAGGCGAGCAGTACTTC.

The chain carries TRBV30 and TRBJ2-5; D unresolved. The length of the CDR3 is 11 residues. V was cut by 2 bases and J by 10 bases, with 11 bases left in between. Germline V gene data show CDR1 as GTSNPN and CDR2 as SVGIG (reference sequence). CDR3 bases: TGTGCCTGGAGTTCACCGGCGAGCCAGTACTTC. Its protein product is CAWSSPASQYF.

This sequence joins TRBV29-1 and TRBJ2-7; 12 bases are shared with TRBD1. V was clipped by 6 bases and J by 5 bases; unmatched bases: 11. Germline V gene data show CDR1 as SQVTM and CDR2 as ANQGSEA. The CDR3 sequence is 15 residues long. This chain's CDR3 is CSVVPLGQGANEQYF. The CDR3 nucleotides are TGCAGCGTCGTACCATTGGGACAGGGGGCGAACGAGCAGTACTTC.

V and J are TRBV18 and TRBJ1-2; 8 bases align to TRBD1. The CDR3 is 15 residues long. The ends lost 3 bases at V and 3 bases at J; junction bases unmatched: 6. Germline V gives CDR1 KGHSH, CDR2 LQKENI. The CDR3 protein is CASSPQSGQDYGYTF. The CDR3 DNA reads TGTGCCAGCTCACCCCAATCGGGACAGGACTATGGCTACACCTTC.

As regards this clone: Other DNA sequences in this specimen translate into the identical CDR3. In nucleotides, the CDR3 is TGTGCCAGTAGATCCCAGGGAGACACTGAAGCTTTCTTT. The encoded protein is CASRSQGDTEAFF. J is TRBJ1-1 and V is TRBV19; perhaps TRBD1 as D (5 bases). The CDR3 contains 13 residues. Germline assignment: CDR1 LNHDA and CDR2 SQIVND (reference sequence). V lost 6 bases, J lost 3 bases, and 11 bases lay in between. The whole variable domain, remainder taken from reference TRBV19 and TRBJ1-1, is DGGITQSPKYLFRKEGQNVTLSCEQNLNHDAMYWYRQDPGQGLRLIYYSQIVNDFQKGDIAEGYSVSREKKESFPLTVTSAQKNPTAFYLCASRSQGDTEAFFGQGTRLTVV.

The genes are TRBV5-1 and TRBJ2-7, with TRBD1 as a possible D gene (5 bases). CDR3 size: 16 residues. Per the germline V gene, CDR1 is SGHRS and CDR2 is YFSETQ. V was cut by 4 bases and J by 2 bases, with 19 bases left in between. The CDR3 reads CASSPQGVGRAYEQYF. Here the CDR3 DNA reads TGCGCCAGCAGCCCCCAAGGGGTGGGAAGGGCCTACGAGCAGTACTTC.

The V gene is TRBV6-1, the J gene TRBJ2-5; 7 nucleotides match TRBD2. The CDR3 runs to 14 residues. CDR1 and CDR2 from the germline V gene are MNHNS and SASEGT. J gave up 5 bases and V 2 bases, and 5 bases lay outside the gene matches. The CDR3 nucleotides read TGTGCCAGCAGTGAAAGCGGGGCAAGGGAGACCCAGTACTTC. Amino acids: CASSESGARETQYF.

In DNA form, the CDR3 reads TGTGCCAGCAGTGCTCTGGACGTTGGCACTGAAGCTTTCTTT. Its translation is CASSALDVGTEAFF. The genes are TRBV6-1 and TRBJ1-1; D gene ambiguous. V was pared by 4 bases and J by 4 bases, with 13 bases between. The V gene's germline CDR1 is MNHNS and CDR2 SASEGT. This CDR3 region has 14 residues.

The chain recombines TRBV5-1 with TRBJ1-6; D not resolved. The length of the CDR3 is 15 residues. V was cut by 4 bases and J by 8 bases, with 16 bases left in between. Germline CDR1 SGHRS, CDR2 YFSETQ. This chain's CDR3 is CASSPTSRIDSPLHF. The DNA for the CDR3 is TGCGCCAGCAGCCCCACATCGAGGATTGATTCACCCCTCCACTTT.

This CDR3 is CASSDPAGANYGYTF. CDR3 DNA sequence: TGTGCCAGCAGTGATCCGGCAGGGGCTAACTATGGCTACACCTTC. This chain links TRBV6-1 with TRBJ1-2, with D maybe TRBD1 (6 bases). This CDR3 has 15 amino acids. Trimming stripped 3 bases from V and 0 bases from J, with 11 bases between. Germline values: CDR1 MNHNS, CDR2 SASEGT.

The chain joins TRBV9 to TRBJ2-7; the match to TRBD2 covers 10 bases. The CDR3 loop spans 15 amino acids. V lost 3 bases and J lost 4; bases outside the gene matches: 7. Germline values: CDR1 SGDLS, CDR2 YYNGEE. The CDR3 loop is CASSAGGTSDYEQYF. The CDR3 bases are TGTGCCAGCAGCGCTGGCGGGACTAGCGATTACGAGCAGTACTTC.